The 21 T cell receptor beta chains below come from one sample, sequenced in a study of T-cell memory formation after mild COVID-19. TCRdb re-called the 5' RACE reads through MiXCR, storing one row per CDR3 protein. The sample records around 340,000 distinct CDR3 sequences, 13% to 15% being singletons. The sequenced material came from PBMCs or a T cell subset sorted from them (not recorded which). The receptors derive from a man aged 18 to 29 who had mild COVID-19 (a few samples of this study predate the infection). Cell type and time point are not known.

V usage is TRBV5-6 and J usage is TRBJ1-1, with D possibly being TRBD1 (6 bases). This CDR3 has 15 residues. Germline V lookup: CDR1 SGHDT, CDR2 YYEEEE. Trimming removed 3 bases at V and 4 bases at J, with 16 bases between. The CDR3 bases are TGTGCCAGCAGCTCGAGGGGGGGCCGGAGCACTGAAGCTTTCTTT. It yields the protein CASSSRGGRSTEAFF. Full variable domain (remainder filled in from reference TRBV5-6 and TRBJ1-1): DAGVTQSPTHLIKTRGQQVTLRCSPKSGHDTVSWYQQALGQGPQFIFQYYEEEERQRGNFPDRFSGHQFPNYSSELNVNALLLGDSALYLCASSSRGGRSTEAFFGQGTRLTVV.

CDR3 sequence (DNA): TGCGCCAGCAGTGGACTAGCGGGGACGGAGACCCAGTACTTC. Its translation: CASSGLAGTETQYF. This rearrangement joins TRBV5-1 to TRBJ2-5; the match to TRBD2 covers 12 bases. V dropped 5 bases and J dropped 5; count of bases not matched to a gene: 4. This CDR3 is 14 amino acids long. Germline V CDR1 and CDR2: SGHRS, YFSETQ. Supplemented by reference TRBV5-1 and TRBJ2-5, the full variable domain reads KAGVTQTPRYLIKTRGQQVTLSCSPISGHRSVSWYQQTPGQGLQFLFEYFSETQRNKGNFPGRFSGRQFSNSRSEMNVSTLELGDSALYLCASSGLAGTETQYFGPGTRLLVL.

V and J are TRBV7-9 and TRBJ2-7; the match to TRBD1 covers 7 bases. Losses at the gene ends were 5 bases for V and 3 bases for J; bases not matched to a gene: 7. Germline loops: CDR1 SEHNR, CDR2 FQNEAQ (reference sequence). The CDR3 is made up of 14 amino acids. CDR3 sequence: CASSLGTANYEQYF. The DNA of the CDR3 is TGTGCCAGCAGCCTCGGGACAGCGAACTACGAGCAGTACTTC.

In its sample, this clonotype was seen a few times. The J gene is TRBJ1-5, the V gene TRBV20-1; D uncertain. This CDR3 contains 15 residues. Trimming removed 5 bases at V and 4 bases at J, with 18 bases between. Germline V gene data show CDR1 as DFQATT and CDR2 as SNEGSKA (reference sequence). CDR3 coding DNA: TGCAGTGCTCCTAGGGAAGGGTGGGTGAATCAGCCCCAGCATTTT. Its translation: CSAPREGWVNQPQHF.

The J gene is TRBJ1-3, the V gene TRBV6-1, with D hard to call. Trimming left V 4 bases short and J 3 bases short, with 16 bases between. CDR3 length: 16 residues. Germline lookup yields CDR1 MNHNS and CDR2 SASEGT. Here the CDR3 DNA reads TGTGCCAGCAGTGGGTGGATGGCAGACCGTGGAAACACCATATATTTT. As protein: CASSGWMADRGNTIYF.

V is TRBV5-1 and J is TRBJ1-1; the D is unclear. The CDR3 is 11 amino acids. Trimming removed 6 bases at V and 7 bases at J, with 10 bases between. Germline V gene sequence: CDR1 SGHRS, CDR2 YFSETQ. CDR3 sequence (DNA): TGCGCCAGCACGGTAGGAGATGAAGCTTTCTTT. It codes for CASTVGDEAFF.

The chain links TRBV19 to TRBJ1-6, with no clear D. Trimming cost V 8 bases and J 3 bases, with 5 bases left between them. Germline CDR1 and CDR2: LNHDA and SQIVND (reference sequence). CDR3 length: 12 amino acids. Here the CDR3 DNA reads TGTGCCAGTCAAGACTATAATTCACCCCTCCACTTT. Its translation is CASQDYNSPLHF.

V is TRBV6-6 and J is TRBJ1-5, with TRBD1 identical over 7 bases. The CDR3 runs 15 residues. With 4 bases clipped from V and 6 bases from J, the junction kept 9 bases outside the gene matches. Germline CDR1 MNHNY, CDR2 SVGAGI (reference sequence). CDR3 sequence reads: CASSSGTTGSQPQHF. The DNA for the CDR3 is TGTGCCAGCAGTTCCGGGACGACAGGGAGTCAGCCCCAGCATTTT.

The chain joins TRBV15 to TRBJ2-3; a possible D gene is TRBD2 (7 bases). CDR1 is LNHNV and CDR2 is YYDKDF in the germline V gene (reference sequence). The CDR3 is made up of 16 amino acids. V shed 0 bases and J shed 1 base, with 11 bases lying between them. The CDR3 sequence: CATSRDRGAGTDTQYF. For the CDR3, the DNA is TGTGCCACCAGCAGAGATCGGGGGGCCGGCACAGATACGCAGTATTTT.

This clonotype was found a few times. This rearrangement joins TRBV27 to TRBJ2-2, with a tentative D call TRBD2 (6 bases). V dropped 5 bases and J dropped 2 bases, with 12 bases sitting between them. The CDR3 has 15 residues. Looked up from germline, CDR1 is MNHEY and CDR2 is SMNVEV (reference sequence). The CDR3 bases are TGTGCCAGCAGTATGGGACTTGATAACACCGGGGAGCTGTTTTTT. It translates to CASSMGLDNTGELFF.

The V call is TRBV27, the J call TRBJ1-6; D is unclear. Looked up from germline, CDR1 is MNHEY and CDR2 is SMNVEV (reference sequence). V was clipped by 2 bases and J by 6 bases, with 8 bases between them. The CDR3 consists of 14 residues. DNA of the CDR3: TGTGCCAGCAGTTTACCTTACAGTAATTCACCCCTCCACTTT. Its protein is CASSLPYSNSPLHF.

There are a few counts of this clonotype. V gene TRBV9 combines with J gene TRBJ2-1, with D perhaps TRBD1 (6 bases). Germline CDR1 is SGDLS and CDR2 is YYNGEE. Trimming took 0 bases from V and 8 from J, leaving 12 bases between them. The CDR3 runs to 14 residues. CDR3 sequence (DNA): TGTGCCAGCAGCGTAGGGGGGCGCCGGGATGAGCAGTTCTTC. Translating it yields CASSVGGRRDEQFF.

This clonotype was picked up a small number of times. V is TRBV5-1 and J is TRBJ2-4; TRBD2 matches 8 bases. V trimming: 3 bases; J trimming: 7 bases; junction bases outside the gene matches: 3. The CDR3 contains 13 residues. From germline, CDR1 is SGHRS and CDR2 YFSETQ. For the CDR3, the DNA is TGCGCCAGCAGCTCGGGAGGGTTGAACATTCAGTACTTC. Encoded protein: CASSSGGLNIQYF. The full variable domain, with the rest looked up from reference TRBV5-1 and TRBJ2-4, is KAGVTQTPRYLIKTRGQQVTLSCSPISGHRSVSWYQQTPGQGLQFLFEYFSETQRNKGNFPGRFSGRQFSNSRSEMNVSTLELGDSALYLCASSSGGLNIQYFGAGTRLSVL.

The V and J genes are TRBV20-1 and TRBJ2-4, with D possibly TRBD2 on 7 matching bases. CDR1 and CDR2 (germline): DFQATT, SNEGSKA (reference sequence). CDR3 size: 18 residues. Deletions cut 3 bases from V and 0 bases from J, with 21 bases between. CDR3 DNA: TGCAGTGCTAGGACCCTTACCACGGGGGGCATAGCCAAAAACATTCAGTACTTC. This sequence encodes CSARTLTTGGIAKNIQYF.

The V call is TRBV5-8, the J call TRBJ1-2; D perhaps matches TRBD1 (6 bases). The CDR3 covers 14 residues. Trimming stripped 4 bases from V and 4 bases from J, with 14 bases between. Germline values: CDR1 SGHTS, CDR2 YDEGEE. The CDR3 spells CASSVRGWGYGYTF. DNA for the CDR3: TGTGCCAGCAGCGTCAGGGGTTGGGGCTATGGCTACACCTTC.

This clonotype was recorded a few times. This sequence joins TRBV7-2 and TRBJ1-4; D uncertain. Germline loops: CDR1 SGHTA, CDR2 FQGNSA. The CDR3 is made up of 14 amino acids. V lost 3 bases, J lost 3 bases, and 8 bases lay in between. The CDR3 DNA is TGTGCCAGCAGCTTTCAGGAGGCTAATGAAAAACTGTTTTTT. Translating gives CASSFQEANEKLFF.

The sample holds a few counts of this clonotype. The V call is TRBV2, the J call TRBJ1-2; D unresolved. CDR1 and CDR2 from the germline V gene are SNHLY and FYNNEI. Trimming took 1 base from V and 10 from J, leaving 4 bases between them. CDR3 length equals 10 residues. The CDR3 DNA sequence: TGTGCCAGCAGTGAAGTGGCCTACACCTTC. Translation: CASSEVAYTF.

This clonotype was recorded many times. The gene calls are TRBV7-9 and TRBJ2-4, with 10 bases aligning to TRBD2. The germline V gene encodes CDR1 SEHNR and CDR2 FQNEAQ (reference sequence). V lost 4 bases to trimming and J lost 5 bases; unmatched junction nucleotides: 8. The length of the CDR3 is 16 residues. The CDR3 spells CASSSPGTSDENIQYF. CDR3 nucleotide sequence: TGTGCCAGCAGCTCCCCCGGGACTAGCGACGAAAACATTCAGTACTTC. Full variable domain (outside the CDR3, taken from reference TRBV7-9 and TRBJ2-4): DTGVSQNPRHKITKRGQNVTFRCDPISEHNRLYWYRQTLGQGPEFLTYFQNEAQLEKSRLLSDRFSAERPKGSFSTLEIQRTEQGDSAMYLCASSSPGTSDENIQYFGAGTRLSVL.

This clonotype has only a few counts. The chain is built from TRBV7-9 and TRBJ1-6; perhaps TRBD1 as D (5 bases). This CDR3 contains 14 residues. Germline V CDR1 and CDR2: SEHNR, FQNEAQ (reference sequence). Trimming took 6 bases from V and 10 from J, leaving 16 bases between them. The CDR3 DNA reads TGTGCCAGCAGTCTCCTGGGGGGAAAATCACCCCTCCACTTT. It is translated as CASSLLGGKSPLHF. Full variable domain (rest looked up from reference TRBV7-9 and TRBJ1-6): DTGVSQNPRHKITKRGQNVTFRCDPISEHNRLYWYRQTLGQGPEFLTYFQNEAQLEKSRLLSDRFSAERPKGSFSTLEIQRTEQGDSAMYLCASSLLGGKSPLHFGNGTRLTVT.

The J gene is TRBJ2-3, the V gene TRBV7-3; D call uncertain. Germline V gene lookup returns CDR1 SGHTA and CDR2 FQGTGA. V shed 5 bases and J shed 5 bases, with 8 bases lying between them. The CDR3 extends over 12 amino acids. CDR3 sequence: CASSQTLDTQYF. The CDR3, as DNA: TGTGCCAGCAGCCAAACGTTAGATACGCAGTATTTT.

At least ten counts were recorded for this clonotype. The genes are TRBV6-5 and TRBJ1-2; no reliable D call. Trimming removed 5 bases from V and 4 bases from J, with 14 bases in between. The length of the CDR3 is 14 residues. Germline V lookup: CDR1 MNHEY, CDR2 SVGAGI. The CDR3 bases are TGTGCCAGCAGTCCCGCCCTCGGCGGCTATGGCTACACCTTC. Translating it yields CASSPALGGYGYTF.